What follows describes a single T cell receptor (beta chain). Its target is unknown. These data are taken from a study of T cells expressing NK-cell markers. Study overall: Sorted CD3+CD56+NKG2C+, CD3+CD56+NKG2C- and CD3+CD56-NKG2C+ T cells supplied TCR beta repertoires.

Broader study findings: In roughly 6 donors, dominant CD3+CD56+NKG2C+ clones formed about 1.0-7.0% of CD8+ cells. In a handful of donors, dominant clonotypes made up about 25-60.1% of CD3+CD56-NKG2C+ cells.

CDR1 and CDR2 from the germline V gene are SGHRS and YFSETQ. This CDR3 is built from 12 residues. TCR beta cDNA was generated via 5'RACE template switching incorporating UMIs. TCRdb re-called the 5' RACE reads and shows each CDR3 protein once, DNA omitted. The table lists some 460,000 distinct CDR3 sequences, with 1.4% in the top ten. The sequenced sample was blood T cells: a sorted CD56 or NKG2C T cell subset, CD4+ or CD8+ T cells, or bulk PBMC T cells (not recorded which). The chain uses TRBV5-1 and TRBJ2-5; TCRdb's assignment of TRBD1 cannot be checked, as there is no DNA. The receptor's source is a woman aged 45-65 years in good health. This chain's CDR3 is CASTGPQETQYF.